This entry features one TCR beta chain sequence. The sample is drawn from a study of blood T cell repertoires in COVID-19. Under the authors' procedure: Amplification from reference gene primers served as the basis for estimated nucleated cell counts. Using immunoSEQ multiplex PCR, the repertoire was profiled, and TCRdb retains in-frame clones only, with some absent. Clone size and V and J calls were adopted from that table, with D and trimming inferred from the DNA. The profile shows around 160,000 clones, around 82% of them singletons. In germline, CDR1 is SQVTM, CDR2 ANQGSEA. Between the trimmed V and J ends, which lost 6 bases and 4 bases, there was a span of 10 bases. The CDR3 extends over 11 amino acids.

V usage is TRBV29-1 and J usage is TRBJ2-7; TRBD1 might be the D (6 bases). Sample: peripheral blood. This receptor was identified in a man aged 55 to 70 with active or convalescent COVID-19. This CDR3 reads CSVGDNYEQYF. DNA of the CDR3: TGCAGCGTCGGGGACAATTACGAGCAGTACTTC.